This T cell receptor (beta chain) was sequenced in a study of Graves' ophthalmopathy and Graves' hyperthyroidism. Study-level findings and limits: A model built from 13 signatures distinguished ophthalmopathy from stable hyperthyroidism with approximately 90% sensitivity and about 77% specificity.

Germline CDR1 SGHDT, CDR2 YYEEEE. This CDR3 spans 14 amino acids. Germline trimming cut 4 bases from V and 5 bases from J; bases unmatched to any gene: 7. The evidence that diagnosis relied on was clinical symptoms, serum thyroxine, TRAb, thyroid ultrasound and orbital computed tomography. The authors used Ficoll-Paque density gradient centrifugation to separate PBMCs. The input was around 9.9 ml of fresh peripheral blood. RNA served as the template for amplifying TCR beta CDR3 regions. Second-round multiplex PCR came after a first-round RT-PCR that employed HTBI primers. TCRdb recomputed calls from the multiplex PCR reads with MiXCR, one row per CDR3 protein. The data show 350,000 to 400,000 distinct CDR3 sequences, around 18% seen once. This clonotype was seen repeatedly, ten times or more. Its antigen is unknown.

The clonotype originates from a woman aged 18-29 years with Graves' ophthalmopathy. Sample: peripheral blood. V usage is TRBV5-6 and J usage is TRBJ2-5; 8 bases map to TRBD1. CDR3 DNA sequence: TGTGCCAGCAGCCGTTGGTGGACAGGGGAGACCCAGTACTTC. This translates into CASSRWWTGETQYF. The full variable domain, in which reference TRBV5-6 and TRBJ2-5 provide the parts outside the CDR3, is DAGVTQSPTHLIKTRGQQVTLRCSPKSGHDTVSWYQQALGQGPQFIFQYYEEEERQRGNFPDRFSGHQFPNYSSELNVNALLLGDSALYLCASSRWWTGETQYFGPGTRLLVL.